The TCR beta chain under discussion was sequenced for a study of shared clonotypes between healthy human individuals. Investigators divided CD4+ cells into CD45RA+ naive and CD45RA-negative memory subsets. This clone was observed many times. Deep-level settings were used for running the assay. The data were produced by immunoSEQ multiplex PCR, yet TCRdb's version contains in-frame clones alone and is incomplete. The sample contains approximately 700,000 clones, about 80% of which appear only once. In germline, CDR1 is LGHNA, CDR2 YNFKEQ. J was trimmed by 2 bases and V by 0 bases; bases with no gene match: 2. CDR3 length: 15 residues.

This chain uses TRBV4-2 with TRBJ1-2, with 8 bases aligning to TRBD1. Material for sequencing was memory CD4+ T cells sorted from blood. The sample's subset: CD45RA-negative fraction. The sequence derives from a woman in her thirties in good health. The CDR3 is CASSQDQGANYGYTF. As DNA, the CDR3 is TGTGCCAGCAGCCAAGACCAGGGGGCGAACTATGGCTACACCTTC.